This entry is about one TCR beta chain. What it binds is not known. The data were obtained in a study of cytomegalovirus exposure and HLA in healthy donors. Study-wide results and caveats: In a later analysis, donors in an Asian-associated ancestry cluster reportedly had fewer N-insertions in productive TCRs than the cohort mean. Follow-up analysis seemed to connect common viral pathogens with several of the most significant clusters identified.

V was clipped by 6 bases and J by 3 bases; unmatched bases: 4. CDR1 and CDR2 from the germline V gene are MNHNY and SVGAGI (reference sequence). This CDR3 is 14 amino acids long. Both 60 Vbeta primers and 13 Jbeta primers went into the PCR. TCRdb's copy holds only in-frame clones and misses some; the assay was immunoSEQ multiplex PCR. The profile shows roughly 230,000 clones, over 90% of them singletons. The chain links TRBV6-6 to TRBJ2-7; the match to TRBD2 covers 11 bases. Material for sequencing was PBMCs. The TCR sequence derives from a girl under 10 years old in good health and CMV-seronegative. In DNA form, the CDR3 reads TGTGCCAGCAGACCGGGACTAGCGGACTACGAGCAGTACTTC. It is translated as CASRPGLADYEQYF.